This T cell receptor beta chain is from a study of blood T cell repertoires in COVID-19. Study details: Specimens from acute and convalescent COVID-19 originated in the United States, Italy and Spain. From T cells, B-cell-depleted T cells, or PBMCs came the material, which was cDNA or gDNA.

Measured with immunoSEQ multiplex PCR; TCRdb has only the in-frame clones, and not every one. The sample includes about 70,000 clones, 80% to 90% of them seen just once. CDR1 is LGHNA, CDR2 YSLEER, per germline. J lost 0 bases, V lost 5 bases, and 6 bases had no gene match. This CDR3 contains 16 residues. The V call is TRBV4-3, the J call TRBJ2-3; 9 bases match TRBD1. The clonotype comes from a man between 50 and 59 years old with active COVID-19. The specimen sequenced was peripheral blood. The CDR3 nucleotides read TGCGCCAGCAGCTCCCGGACAGGGGCCAGCACAGATACGCAGTATTTT. Protein: CASSSRTGASTDTQYF.